The source of this TCR beta chain is a study of T cell repertoires in ileal Crohn's disease. Across the whole study: About half received postoperative treatment, about a dozen with thiopurines and around 17 anti-TNF.

Profiling relied on immunoSEQ multiplex PCR, and the TCRdb table lists in-frame clones only, not all of them. The data hold about 16,000 clones, with more than 55% observed a single time. This clone is judged medium-sized. Its antigen is not known. Adults with ileal or ileocolonic Crohn's disease and an indication for resection were eligible. Study conclusions and caveats: All patients with clonality above 26.8% had endoscopic recurrence.

V dropped 5 bases and J dropped 4 bases, with 17 bases sitting between them. Looked up from germline, CDR1 is LNHDA and CDR2 is SQIVND (reference sequence). The CDR3 is 15 amino acids. V gene TRBV19 combines with J gene TRBJ2-5; D is possibly TRBD1 (7 bases). The sequencing sample was made of ileal tissue. The sequence was obtained from an adult with Crohn's disease. CDR3 loop: CASSPGDSPGETQYF. The CDR3 DNA follows: TGTGCCAGTAGTCCGGGGGACAGTCCGGGAGAGACCCAGTACTTC.